This T cell receptor beta chain was observed in a study of T-cell memory formation after mild COVID-19. Overall study findings and caveats: Contracting CD8+ clones were enriched in EMRA, CD4+ mainly in CM and EM. Day 15 to 85 contractors were CD4/CD8 balanced; later expanders leaned CD4+.

TCRdb fed the 5' RACE reads into MiXCR, producing one record per CDR3 protein. The sample consists of roughly 550,000 distinct CDR3 sequences, around 21% of them appearing once. With respect to this clonotype: Its antigen is not known.

The germline V gene encodes CDR1 LGHNA and CDR2 YNFKEQ. The ends lost 0 bases at V and 5 bases at J; junction bases unmatched: 8. CDR3 length: 18 residues. The chain has TRBV4-2 and TRBJ2-2; 11 bases match TRBD2. This TCR was sampled from an adult woman who had mild COVID-19 (a few samples of this study predate the infection). Cell type and time point are not known. Sequencing used PBMCs or a T cell subset sorted from them (not recorded which). As DNA, the CDR3 is TGTGCCAGCAGCCAAGAATACCGACTAGCGGGAAGTACCGGGGAGCTGTTTTTT. This translates into CASSQEYRLAGSTGELFF.